One T cell receptor beta chain is described in this entry. The germline V gene has CDR1 DFQATT and CDR2 SNEGSKA (reference sequence). V lost 1 base and J 3 bases, leaving 10 bases between the germline ends. The CDR3 consists of 13 residues. This sample was taken from a study of T cells after yellow fever vaccination. MiXCR, applied by TCRdb to the 5' RACE reads, yields one record per CDR3 protein. The table includes a few hundred thousand distinct CDR3 sequences, around 17% detected once. This chain links TRBV20-1 with TRBJ2-7, with D hard to call. The clonotype comes from a young man who received the YFV17D yellow fever vaccine. This material consisted of PBMCs, taken roughly 5 days after the first yellow fever vaccination. The DNA for the CDR3 is TGCAGTGCTAGAGGTATAGCCCTCTACGAGCAGTACGTC. It encodes CSARGIALYEQYV.